This TCR beta chain comes out of a study of blood T cell repertoires in COVID-19. Between the trimmed V and J ends, which lost 7 bases and 4 bases, there was a span of 16 bases. Germline CDR1 MNHEY, CDR2 SVGAGI. The CDR3 covers 14 residues. Measured with immunoSEQ multiplex PCR; TCRdb has only the in-frame clones, and not every one. Seen here are around 230,000 clones, more than 75% observed once, and the top ten hold around 12%. J is TRBJ1-1 and V is TRBV6-5; no clear D. The sequenced sample was peripheral blood. This sequence was found in a woman between 55 and 75 years old with active or convalescent COVID-19. The CDR3 nucleotides are TGTGCCAGCAAGGAATTAACGCGGAGCACTGAAGCTTTCTTT. Translating it yields CASKELTRSTEAFF.